The entry that follows covers one TCR beta chain sequence. Its matching antigen is unknown. TCR beta CDR3 sequences were amplified from RNA transcripts. The TCR CDR3 first-round RT-PCR relied on the HTBI primer set. TCRdb re-called the multiplex PCR reads with MiXCR, one entry per CDR3 protein. The sample yields approximately 560,000 distinct CDR3 sequences, 15% to 18% seen once. Germline V gene data show CDR1 as LNHDA and CDR2 as SQIVND (reference sequence). V lost 8 bases, J lost 1 base, and 12 bases lay in between. This CDR3 is built from 14 residues. This sample was taken from a study of T cells in Graves' hyperthyroidism and ophthalmopathy. Study information: Peripheral blood was secured at the point of initial diagnosis, before any treatment. The study, taken as a whole, reports: The model identified upcoming ophthalmopathy a median approximately 6.4 months ahead of onset.

Across 18 months, stable Graves' hyperthyroidism was marked by no progression to ophthalmopathy. Sample: blood. The TCR was taken from a woman in her thirties with Graves' hyperthyroidism. This chain uses TRBV19 with TRBJ2-1, with D perhaps TRBD2 (6 bases). CDR3 nucleotides: TGTGCCAGTGGGCCTCGGGGGTCCTACAATGAGCAGTTCTTC. Protein sequence: CASGPRGSYNEQFF. Full variable domain (outside the CDR3, taken from reference TRBV19 and TRBJ2-1): DGGITQSPKYLFRKEGQNVTLSCEQNLNHDAMYWYRQDPGQGLRLIYYSQIVNDFQKGDIAEGYSVSREKKESFPLTVTSAQKNPTAFYLCASGPRGSYNEQFFGPGTRLTVL.